What follows describes a single T cell receptor (beta chain). Antigen unknown. This CDR3 contains 14 residues. Germline V gives CDR1 MNHEY, CDR2 SVGEGT. Losses at the gene ends were 8 bases for V and 4 bases for J; bases not matched to a gene: 6. MiXCR, run by TCRdb on the 5' RACE reads, gives a single entry per CDR3 protein. The repertoire holds some 60,000 distinct CDR3 sequences, 3.5% seen once, with approximately 3.1% in the top ten. This sample was included in a study of neurological immune-mediated disorders. Study-level results: HTLV-1-associated myelopathy ranked highest for TCR clonal expansion and multiple sclerosis lowest, beneath healthy controls.

The TCR sequence derives from a woman in her twenties or thirties with multiple sclerosis. Source material: PBMCs. The rearrangement joins TRBV6-2 or TRBV6-3 to TRBJ2-1, with 9 bases matching TRBD2. The CDR3 DNA is TGTGCCAGCTGGGGACTAGCAGGGTACAATGAGCAGTTCTTC. As protein: CASWGLAGYNEQFF.